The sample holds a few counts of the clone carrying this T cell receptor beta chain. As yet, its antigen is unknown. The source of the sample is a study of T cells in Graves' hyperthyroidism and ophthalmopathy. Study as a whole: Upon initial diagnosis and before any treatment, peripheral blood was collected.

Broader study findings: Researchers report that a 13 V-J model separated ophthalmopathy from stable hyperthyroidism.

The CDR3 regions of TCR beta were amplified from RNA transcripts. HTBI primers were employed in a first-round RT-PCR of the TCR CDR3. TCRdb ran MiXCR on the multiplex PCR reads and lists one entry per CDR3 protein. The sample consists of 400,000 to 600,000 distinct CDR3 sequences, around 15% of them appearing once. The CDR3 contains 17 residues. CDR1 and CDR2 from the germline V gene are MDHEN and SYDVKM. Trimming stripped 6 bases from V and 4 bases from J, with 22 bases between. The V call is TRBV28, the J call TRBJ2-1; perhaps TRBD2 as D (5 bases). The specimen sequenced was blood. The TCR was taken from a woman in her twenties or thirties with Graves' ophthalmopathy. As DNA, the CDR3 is TGTGCCAGCAGCTACTCCAGAGGGTCCTCCGTTTACAATGAGCAGTTCTTC. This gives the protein CASSYSRGSSVYNEQFF.